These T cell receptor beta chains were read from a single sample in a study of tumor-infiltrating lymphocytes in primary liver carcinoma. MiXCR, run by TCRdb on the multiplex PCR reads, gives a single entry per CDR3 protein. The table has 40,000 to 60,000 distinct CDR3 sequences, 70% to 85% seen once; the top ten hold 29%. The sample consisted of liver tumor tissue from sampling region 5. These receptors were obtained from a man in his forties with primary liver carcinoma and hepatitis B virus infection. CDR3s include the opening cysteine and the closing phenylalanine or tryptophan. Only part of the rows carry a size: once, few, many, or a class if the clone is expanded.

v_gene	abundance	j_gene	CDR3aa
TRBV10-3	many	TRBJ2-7	CAIRQGQSSYEQYF
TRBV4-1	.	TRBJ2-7	CASRQELAGSYEQHF
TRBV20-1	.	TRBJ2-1	CSALTSFNSAVGEQFF
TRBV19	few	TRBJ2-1	CASSIREDDNEQFF
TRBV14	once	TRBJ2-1	CASSQLGSSRNQQFF
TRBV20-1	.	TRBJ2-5	CSARDVGGILETQYF
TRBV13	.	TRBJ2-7	CASSLAVGQGRFQQYF
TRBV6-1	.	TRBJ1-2	CASGMKQAIYGYTF
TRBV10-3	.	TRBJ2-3	CAIMGEGGPDTQYF
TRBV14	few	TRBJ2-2	CASSPLSTGELFF
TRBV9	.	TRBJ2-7	CASSAGTGLDEQYF
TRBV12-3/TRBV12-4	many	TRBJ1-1	CASSFGATEAFF
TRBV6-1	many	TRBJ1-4	CASSETVNEKLFF
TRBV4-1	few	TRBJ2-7	CASSPRGGQGACEQYF
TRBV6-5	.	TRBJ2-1	CTSSPGLADNEQFF
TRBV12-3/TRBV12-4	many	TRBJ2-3	CASSLQGALTGDTQYF
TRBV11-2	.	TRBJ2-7	CASSPPRTEYVYGQYF
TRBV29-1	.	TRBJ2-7	CSVEEPDRLTYEQYF
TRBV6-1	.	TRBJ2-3	CAGSEPANGPYSTDTQYF
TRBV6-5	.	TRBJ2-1	CASRTTSGRIGEQLF
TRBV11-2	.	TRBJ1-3	CTSSLDLGYSGNTIYF
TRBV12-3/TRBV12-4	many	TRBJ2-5	CASSSAGRGQETQYF
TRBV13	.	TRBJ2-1	CANSHTSGGQFF
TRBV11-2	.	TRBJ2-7	CASSPLGSLYEQYF
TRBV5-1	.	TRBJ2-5	CASSPEEVLPLETQYF
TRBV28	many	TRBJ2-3	CASSPIRGGGTDTQYF
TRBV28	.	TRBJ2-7	CASSIEPGTYEQYF
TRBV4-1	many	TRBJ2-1	CASSRGQGPLYNEQFF
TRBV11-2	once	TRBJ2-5	CASSLQASGRETQYF
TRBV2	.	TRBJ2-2	CASGRGSGELFF
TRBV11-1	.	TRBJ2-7	CASSFDGQFSNEQYF
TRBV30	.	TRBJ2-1	CAWCPRGWEQLF
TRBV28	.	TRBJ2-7	CSSSPGRIFQGYF
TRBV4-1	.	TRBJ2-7	CASNSPGLAVYEQYF
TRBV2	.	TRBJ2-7	CASNGESHEQYF
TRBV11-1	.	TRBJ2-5	CASSPPPGVRRDLQETQYF
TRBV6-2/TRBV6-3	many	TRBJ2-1	CASSSLSYLGNEQFF